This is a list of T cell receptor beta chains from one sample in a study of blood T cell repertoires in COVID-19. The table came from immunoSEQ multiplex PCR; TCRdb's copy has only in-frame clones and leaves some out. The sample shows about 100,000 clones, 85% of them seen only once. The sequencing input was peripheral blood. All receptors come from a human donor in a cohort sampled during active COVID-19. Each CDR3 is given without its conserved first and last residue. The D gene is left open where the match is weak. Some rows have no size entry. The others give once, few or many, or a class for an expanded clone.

CDR3aa: ASSSRTGGSGYT; abundance: -; v_gene: TRBV7-2; d_gene: TRBD1
CDR3aa: ASSQNRGNTEAF; abundance: -; v_gene: TRBV7-9; d_gene: TRBD1
CDR3aa: ASSAQSNTGELF; abundance: few; v_gene: TRBV9; d_gene: -
CDR3aa: ASSLGQALGYGYT; abundance: -; v_gene: TRBV7-8; d_gene: -
CDR3aa: ATSRDLSDYNEQF; abundance: -; v_gene: TRBV15; d_gene: -
CDR3aa: ASSESPSGKNEQF; abundance: -; v_gene: TRBV10-1; d_gene: TRBD2
CDR3aa: SVGDRGYGYT; abundance: -; v_gene: TRBV29-1; d_gene: TRBD1
CDR3aa: ASSPTGKETQY; abundance: few; v_gene: TRBV4-3; d_gene: -
CDR3aa: ASRPSGSYEQY; abundance: -; v_gene: TRBV19; d_gene: TRBD2
CDR3aa: ASSERGGSYGYT; abundance: few; v_gene: TRBV6-1; d_gene: -
CDR3aa: ASSFRQGNIQY; abundance: -; v_gene: TRBV6-5; d_gene: TRBD1
CDR3aa: ASSSSGIGPDTQY; abundance: -; v_gene: TRBV19; d_gene: TRBD2
CDR3aa: ASSAYYWPDETQY; abundance: -; v_gene: TRBV27; d_gene: -
CDR3aa: ASRPVPLSYEQY; abundance: once; v_gene: TRBV5-1; d_gene: -
CDR3aa: ASSELAGWANEQF; abundance: -; v_gene: TRBV2; d_gene: -
CDR3aa: ASSLFSKSSPLH; abundance: -; v_gene: TRBV7-2; d_gene: -
CDR3aa: ASSLLTSGKTDTQY; abundance: -; v_gene: TRBV2; d_gene: TRBD2
CDR3aa: ASSLQGTGELF; abundance: -; v_gene: TRBV7-9; d_gene: -
CDR3aa: ASSARQGAGYGYT; abundance: -; v_gene: TRBV4-3; d_gene: TRBD1
CDR3aa: ASSQKRGGGLEKLF; abundance: -; v_gene: TRBV4-3; d_gene: -
CDR3aa: ASKSPEGGTDTQY; abundance: -; v_gene: TRBV5-4; d_gene: -
CDR3aa: ASSTPRGSVYGYT; abundance: -; v_gene: TRBV19; d_gene: -
CDR3aa: ASSPRTADGGAF; abundance: -; v_gene: TRBV6-4; d_gene: -
CDR3aa: ASSTTDRAFESYEQY; abundance: -; v_gene: TRBV19; d_gene: TRBD1
CDR3aa: ASSPTTYEQY; abundance: -; v_gene: TRBV2; d_gene: -
CDR3aa: ASSPRDRGPEKLF; abundance: few; v_gene: TRBV19; d_gene: TRBD1
CDR3aa: ASSSSSGTYEQY; abundance: -; v_gene: TRBV7-2; d_gene: TRBD2
CDR3aa: ASSQTAGGPNTEAF; abundance: -; v_gene: TRBV7-9; d_gene: TRBD1
CDR3aa: ASSTGSSSYEQY; abundance: -; v_gene: TRBV18; d_gene: TRBD1
CDR3aa: ASSARDLVYEQY; abundance: -; v_gene: TRBV5-1; d_gene: -
CDR3aa: ASSLRTVQGTNEKLF; abundance: once; v_gene: TRBV7-2; d_gene: -
CDR3aa: ASSDSNYGYT; abundance: -; v_gene: TRBV2; d_gene: -
CDR3aa: ASSQADRGSPLH; abundance: -; v_gene: TRBV3-1/TRBV3-2; d_gene: TRBD1
CDR3aa: ASSSGQGALNEQF; abundance: -; v_gene: TRBV7-9; d_gene: TRBD1
CDR3aa: ASSLSTAGNKNIQY; abundance: -; v_gene: TRBV27; d_gene: TRBD2
CDR3aa: ASSSALSSYEQY; abundance: once; v_gene: TRBV6-5; d_gene: -
CDR3aa: ASSPTLGASDEQY; abundance: -; v_gene: TRBV18; d_gene: -
CDR3aa: AISPTSGATSTDTQY; abundance: -; v_gene: TRBV10-3; d_gene: TRBD2
CDR3aa: ASSLDLRSNEQF; abundance: -; v_gene: TRBV5-1; d_gene: -
CDR3aa: ATSDLASGDTQY; abundance: -; v_gene: TRBV24-1; d_gene: -
CDR3aa: ASSSKTMSSTDTQY; abundance: -; v_gene: TRBV5-4; d_gene: -
CDR3aa: ASSLQGYEQF; abundance: -; v_gene: TRBV12-3/TRBV12-4; d_gene: -
CDR3aa: ASSIGNEQF; abundance: -; v_gene: TRBV7-2; d_gene: -
CDR3aa: ASTRDINANTGELF; abundance: -; v_gene: TRBV6-6; d_gene: -
CDR3aa: ASSRKGPGNTIY; abundance: -; v_gene: TRBV6-5; d_gene: -
CDR3aa: ASSRFDTSTDTQY; abundance: -; v_gene: TRBV4-2; d_gene: -
CDR3aa: ASSFISGETKQY; abundance: once; v_gene: TRBV7-2; d_gene: TRBD2
CDR3aa: ASSYRRGSYEQY; abundance: -; v_gene: TRBV6-2/TRBV6-3; d_gene: -